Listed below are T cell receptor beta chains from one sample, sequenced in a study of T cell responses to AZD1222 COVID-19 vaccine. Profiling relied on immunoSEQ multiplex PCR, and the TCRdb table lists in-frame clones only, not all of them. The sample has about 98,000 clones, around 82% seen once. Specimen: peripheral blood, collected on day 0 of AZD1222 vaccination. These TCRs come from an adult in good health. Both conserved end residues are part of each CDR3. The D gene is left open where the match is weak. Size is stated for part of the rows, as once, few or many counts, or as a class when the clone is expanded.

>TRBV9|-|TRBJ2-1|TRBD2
TGTGCCAGCAGCCTAGGGACTAGCGGGGGAATCTCCTACAATGAGCAGTTCTTC
CASSLGTSGGISYNEQFF
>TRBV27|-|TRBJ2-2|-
TGTGCCAGCAGGTTGGGGCAGACGAACACCGGGGAGCTGTTTTTT
CASRLGQTNTGELFF
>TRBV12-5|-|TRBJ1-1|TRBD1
TGTGCTAGTGGTTTGGTGTGGACAGGTGGGTCCGGCACTGAAGCTTTCTTT
CASGLVWTGGSGTEAFF
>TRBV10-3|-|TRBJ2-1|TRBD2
TGTGCCGCCACTAGCGGACTACAATCGGGCCGTACAAATGAGCAGTTCTTC
CAATSGLQSGRTNEQFF
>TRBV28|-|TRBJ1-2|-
TGTGCCAGCAGTTTGACGAACTATGGCTACACCTTC
CASSLTNYGYTF
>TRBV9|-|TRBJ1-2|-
TGTGCCAGCAGCGTAGTTGAGGGAGGCTACACCTTC
CASSVVEGGYTF
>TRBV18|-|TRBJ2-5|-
TGTGCCAGCTCACCGGCCGGAGAGACCCAGTACTTC
CASSPAGETQYF
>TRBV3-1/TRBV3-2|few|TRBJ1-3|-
TGTGCCAGCAGCCAAGGGCCACCCACCCTCTCTGGAAACACCATATATTTT
CASSQGPPTLSGNTIYF
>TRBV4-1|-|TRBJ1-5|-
TGCGCCAGCAGCCAAGCTCTGGACATGTACGCACAGCCCCAGCATTTT
CASSQALDMYAQPQHF
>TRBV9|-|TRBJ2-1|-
TGTGCCAGCAGCGTTCAGGGACTCTCCTACAATGAGCAGTTCTTC
CASSVQGLSYNEQFF
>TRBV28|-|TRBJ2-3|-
TGTGCCAGCAGCCCGCTAGGGGTCGGCACAGATACGCAGTATTTT
CASSPLGVGTDTQYF
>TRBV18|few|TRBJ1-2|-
TGTGCCAGCTCACCTAATCCTAACCAGGGCGTCTATGGCTACACCTTC
CASSPNPNQGVYGYTF
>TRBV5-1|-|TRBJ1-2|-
TGCGCCAGCAGCTTATCAGGGAAGGACTATGGCTACACCTTC
CASSLSGKDYGYTF
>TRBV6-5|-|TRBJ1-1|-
TGTGCCAGCAGCCCCCCCGGCCCCCTGAAAGCTTTCTTT
CASSPPGPLKAFF
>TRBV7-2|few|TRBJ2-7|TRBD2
TGTGCCAGCAGCTCCCGATTGAGCGGGAGTGGTTACGAGCAGTACTTC
CASSSRLSGSGYEQYF
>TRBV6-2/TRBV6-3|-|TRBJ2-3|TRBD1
TGTGCCAGCAGTAAACTCCTCGGGACAGCAACAGATACGCAGTATTTT
CASSKLLGTATDTQYF
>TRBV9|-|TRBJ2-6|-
TGTGCCAGCAGCCAAGGGATGGGGTCACCTGGGGCCAACGTCCTGACTTTC
CASSQGMGSPGANVLTF
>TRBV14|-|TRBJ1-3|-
TGTGCCAGCAGCCACGGGCGCCGGAACACCATATATTTT
CASSHGRRNTIYF
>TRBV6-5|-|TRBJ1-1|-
TGTGCCAGCAGTTACTCGAAAAAGGACACTGAAGCTTTCTTT
CASSYSKKDTEAFF
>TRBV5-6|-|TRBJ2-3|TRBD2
TGTGCCAGCAGCACCCTGGGCGGGGGGCCATACACAGATACGCAGTATTTT
CASSTLGGGPYTDTQYF
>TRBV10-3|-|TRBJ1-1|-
TGTGCCATCAGTGAGTCGAGGGTGAGGGGCGCTGAAGCTTTCTTT
CAISESRVRGAEAFF
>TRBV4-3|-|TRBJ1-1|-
TGCGCCAGCAGCCAAGATACGGGGAGGAGGGCTGAAGCTTTCTTT
CASSQDTGRRAEAFF
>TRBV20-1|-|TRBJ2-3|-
TGCAGTGCTCATACAGATACGCAGTATTTT
CSAHTDTQYF
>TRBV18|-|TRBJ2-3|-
TGTGCCAGCTCACCACTAGGGTCCGGGGGCACAGATACGCAGTATTTT
CASSPLGSGGTDTQYF
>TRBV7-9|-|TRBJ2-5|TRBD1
TGTGCCAGCAGCCCACAGACAGGGTCCGTTGAGGCCCAGTACTTC
CASSPQTGSVEAQYF
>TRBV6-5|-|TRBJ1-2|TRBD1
TGTGCCAGCGAGTCCCGGGACAGGGGGTCGTATGGCTACACCTTC
CASESRDRGSYGYTF
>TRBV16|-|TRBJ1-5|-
TGTGCCAGCAGCCAATCTAGCGTGGGCAATCAGCCCCAGCATTTT
CASSQSSVGNQPQHF
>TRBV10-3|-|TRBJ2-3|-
TGTGCCATCAGTGAGTTTGGGGCAGATACGCAGTATTTT
CAISEFGADTQYF
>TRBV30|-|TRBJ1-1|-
TGTGCCGGCGATGGGGGGGCAGATACTGAAGCTTTCTTT
CAGDGGADTEAFF
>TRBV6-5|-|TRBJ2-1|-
TGTGCCAGCAGCAAGGACAGTATAGCCCAATGGGAGCAGTTCTTC
CASSKDSIAQWEQFF
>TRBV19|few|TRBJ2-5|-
TGTGCCAGTAGTATCTCAGGCGGGCAGACCCAGTACTTC
CASSISGGQTQYF
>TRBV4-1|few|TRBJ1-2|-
TGCGCCAGCAGCCAAGATAAAAGGGACGAGGGCTATGGCTACACCTTC
CASSQDKRDEGYGYTF
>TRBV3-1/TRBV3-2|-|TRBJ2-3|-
TGTGCCAGCAGCCGCGAGGGCCCAGATACGCAGTATTTT
CASSREGPDTQYF
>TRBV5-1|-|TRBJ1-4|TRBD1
TGCGCCAGCAGCTGGGGGACAGGGAATGAAAAACTGTTTTTT
CASSWGTGNEKLFF
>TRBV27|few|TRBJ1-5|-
TGTGCCAGCAGCGCAGGGATTGGGAGTCAGCCCCAGCATTTT
CASSAGIGSQPQHF
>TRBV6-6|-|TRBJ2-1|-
TGTGCCAGCATCCACGGGGGGCATTACAATGAGCAGTTCTTC
CASIHGGHYNEQFF
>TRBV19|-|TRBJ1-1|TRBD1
TGTGCCAGCAGAATGACAGGGGGCACTGAAGCTTTCTTT
CASRMTGGTEAFF
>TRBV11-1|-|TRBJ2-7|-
TGTGCCAGCAGCTTAGTTGTCGTGGGCGAGCAGTACTTC
CASSLVVVGEQYF
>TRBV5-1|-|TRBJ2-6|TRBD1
TGCGCCAGCAGTTATACGACAGGGGCAGGGGCCAACGTCCTGACTTTC
CASSYTTGAGANVLTF
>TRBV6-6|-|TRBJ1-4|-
TGTGCCAGCAGAGGGGGGGGCGGATCTAATGAAAAACTGTTTTTT
CASRGGGGSNEKLFF
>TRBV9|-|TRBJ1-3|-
TGTGCCAGCAGCCCCCAGGTGGACCCTGGCTCTGGAAACACCATATATTTT
CASSPQVDPGSGNTIYF
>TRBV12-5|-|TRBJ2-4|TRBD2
TGTGCTAGTGGCCCCAGCGGGGGGAACATTCAGTACTTC
CASGPSGGNIQYF
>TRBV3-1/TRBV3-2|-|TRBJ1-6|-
TGTGCCAGCAGCCAAGATCAGGTTTCACCCCTCCACTTT
CASSQDQVSPLHF
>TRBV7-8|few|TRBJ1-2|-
TGTGCCAGCAGCCGAGGGGAGGGATTCTATGGCTACACCTTC
CASSRGEGFYGYTF
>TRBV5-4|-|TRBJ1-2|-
TGTGCCAGCAGCGCGGGCACCGGCTATGGCTACACCTTC
CASSAGTGYGYTF
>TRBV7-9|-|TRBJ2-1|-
TGTGCCAGCAGCACCCCGGCTAGCTCCTATGAGCAGTTCTTC
CASSTPASSYEQFF
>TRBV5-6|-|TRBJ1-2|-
TGTGCCAGCAGCTTGTCAGGGGCCAACTATGGCTACACCTTC
CASSLSGANYGYTF
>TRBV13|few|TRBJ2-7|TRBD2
TGTGCCAGCAGCCCTTTGGGAGGGCGGGAGAAGTACTTC
CASSPLGGREKYF
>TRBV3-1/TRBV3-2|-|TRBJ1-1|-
TGTGCCAGCAGCCAAGTGGCGGGGAACACTGAAGCTTTCTTT
CASSQVAGNTEAFF